Shown below are 19 T cell receptor beta chains from a single sample sequenced in a study of blood T cell repertoires in COVID-19. Clones were read by immunoSEQ multiplex PCR, and TCRdb kept only the in-frame ones, dropping some. The sample has 250,000 to 350,000 clones; 80% to 85% are singletons. Sequenced: peripheral blood. The receptors derive from an older person with COVID-19, enrolled during active disease.

DNA for the CDR3: TGTGCCAGTAGTAAAGCGGGACTGGGCACCGGGGAGCTGTTTTTT. This gives the protein CASSKAGLGTGELFF. The rearrangement uses TRBV19 and TRBJ2-2; 7 bases fit TRBD2. The germline gives CDR1 LNHDA, CDR2 SQIVND (reference sequence). V shed 4 bases and J 4 bases; nucleotides not matched to a gene: 6. CDR3 size: 15 residues.

This chain connects TRBV2 to TRBJ2-1; tentative D call: TRBD1 (5 bases). The CDR3 contains 15 residues. Per germline, CDR1 SNHLY and CDR2 FYNNEI. The CDR3 coding sequence is TGTTGCCAGCAATTGGTATGGGGCGCCTACAATGAGCAGTTCTTC. It is translated as CCQQLVWGAYNEQFF.

The chain links TRBV7-2 to TRBJ2-1, with a possible D match to TRBD1 (6 bases). This CDR3 contains 14 residues. Germline V lookup: CDR1 SGHTA, CDR2 FQGNSA. Trimming left V 7 bases short and J 4 bases short, with 14 bases between. CDR3 DNA sequence: TGTGCCAGCACCGAAACAGGGCTTTACAATGAGCAGTTCTTC. Protein sequence: CASTETGLYNEQFF.

This clone has only a few counts. This chain joins TRBV7-9 and TRBJ2-1; D may be TRBD1 (5 bases). The CDR3 contains 12 residues. The germline V gene has CDR1 SEHNR and CDR2 FQNEAQ (reference sequence). V was trimmed by 1 base and J by 9 bases, leaving 7 bases between them. The DNA for the CDR3 is TGTGCCAGCAGCTTAGTAGGGGTTGAGCAGTTCTTC. This encodes CASSLVGVEQFF.

V usage is TRBV4-3 and J usage is TRBJ1-3; TRBD1 aligns across 7 bases. Unmatched junction bases numbered 17, after V lost 5 bases and J lost 4 bases. Germline V lookup: CDR1 LGHNA, CDR2 YSLEER. The length of the CDR3 is 18 residues. CDR3 in DNA: TGCGCCAGCAGCTACGACCCTGGCGGAGGGACAGCAGGAAACACCATATATTTT. Residues: CASSYDPGGGTAGNTIYF.

The chain couples TRBV18 to TRBJ1-1; D not resolved. The CDR3 sequence is 13 residues long. Trimming cost V 0 bases and J 10 bases, with 12 bases left between them. Germline V CDR1 and CDR2: KGHSH, LQKENI. The CDR3 is CASSPPNGEVAFF. In nucleotides, the CDR3 is TGTGCCAGCTCACCACCGAATGGCGAGGTAGCTTTCTTT.

The chain employs TRBV2 and TRBJ2-5, with 8 positions matching TRBD1. From germline, CDR1 is SNHLY and CDR2 FYNNEI. The length of the CDR3 is 16 residues. Trimming at V came to 2 bases and at J to 6 bases, leaving 11 bases not matched to a gene. CDR3: CASSEQGAGSIKTQYF. DNA of the CDR3: TGTGCCAGCAGTGAACAGGGGGCCGGTTCAATAAAGACCCAGTACTTC. Full variable domain (rest looked up from reference TRBV2 and TRBJ2-5): EPEVTQTPSHQVTQMGQEVILRCVPISNHLYFYWYRQILGQKVEFLVSFYNNEISEKSEIFDDQFSVERPDGSNFTLKIRSTKLEDSAMYFCASSEQGAGSIKTQYFGPGTRLLVL.

This clone was picked up a small number of times. This chain links TRBV12-3 or TRBV12-4 with TRBJ1-2; D remains ambiguous. The CDR3 extends over 13 amino acids. Trimming cost V 2 bases and J 2 bases, with 6 bases left between them. This CDR3 reads CASSLKRNYGYTF. The CDR3 bases are TGTGCCAGCAGTTTAAAGAGGAACTATGGCTACACCTTC.

The chain has TRBV7-9 and TRBJ1-5; 11 bases match TRBD1. The V segment lost 3 bases and the J segment 7 bases; nucleotides outside the gene matches: 5. Germline V gives CDR1 SEHNR, CDR2 FQNEAQ (reference sequence). The CDR3 is made up of 15 amino acids. The CDR3 region has the DNA TGTGCCAGCAGCTTTGGACAGGGGGCGAGACAGCCCCAGCATTTT. This codes for CASSFGQGARQPQHF.

This chain joins TRBV24-1 and TRBJ1-2, with TRBD1 as a possible D gene (5 bases). The CDR3 spans 13 residues. Trimming took 4 bases from V and 4 from J, leaving 9 bases between them. Germline V gene data show CDR1 as KGHDR and CDR2 as SFDVKD. The chain's CDR3 is CATSDRGLYGYTF. The CDR3 DNA sequence: TGTGCCACCAGTGACCGGGGACTCTATGGCTACACCTTC.

The chain recombines TRBV27 with TRBJ1-1, with D maybe TRBD1 (6 bases). The V gene's germline CDR1 is MNHEY and CDR2 SMNVEV (reference sequence). This CDR3 comprises 15 residues. V lost 5 bases, J lost 1 base, and 14 bases lay in between. Here the CDR3 DNA reads TGTGCCAGCAGTAAAACCGCGACAGGGAACACTGAAGCTTTCTTT. It yields the protein CASSKTATGNTEAFF.

The chain employs TRBV10-3 and TRBJ2-2, with TRBD2 identical over 7 bases. J gave up 0 bases and V 6 bases, and 7 bases lay outside the gene matches. The CDR3 is 16 amino acids. The V gene's germline CDR1 is ENHRY and CDR2 SYGVKD. The DNA for the CDR3 is TGTGCCATCAGCCTCTGGGGGGGAGCGAACACCGGGGAGCTGTTTTTT. Translated: CAISLWGGANTGELFF.

The rearrangement uses TRBV10-3 and TRBJ2-7, with 9 bases that match TRBD2. In germline, CDR1 is ENHRY, CDR2 SYGVKD. After removal of 6 bases from V and 3 bases from J, the junction contained 18 bases not matched to a gene. The CDR3 covers 18 residues. CDR3 loop: CAIRNSGGISRGIYEQYF. DNA of the CDR3: TGTGCCATCAGAAACAGCGGGGGGATAAGCCGTGGGATCTACGAGCAGTACTTC.

The rearrangement links TRBV28 to TRBJ1-2; D remains unclear. Germline loops: CDR1 MDHEN, CDR2 SYDVKM. The CDR3 extends over 16 amino acids. Trimming shortened V by 6 bases and J by 8 bases, and 25 bases separated the two germline ends. The CDR3 protein is CASSSTRQPLLEGYTF. The CDR3, as DNA: TGTGCCAGCAGCTCTACTAGACAACCGCTGCTCGAGGGCTACACCTTC.

The chain combines TRBV7-9 with TRBJ2-5; D unresolved. Germline CDR1 and CDR2: SEHNR and FQNEAQ (reference sequence). Between the trimmed V and J ends, which lost 4 bases and 0 bases, there was a span of 15 bases. The CDR3 totals 16 residues. CDR3 region: CASSSLNWLHQETQYF. The CDR3 region has the DNA TGTGCCAGCAGCTCACTAAACTGGTTACACCAAGAGACCCAGTACTTC.

The chain employs TRBV27 and TRBJ1-5, with D possibly matching TRBD1 (5 bases). The CDR3 covers 14 residues. V was clipped by 2 bases and J by 5 bases, with 10 bases between them. Germline V gives CDR1 MNHEY, CDR2 SMNVEV (reference sequence). The CDR3 spells CASSLRGRDQPQHF. DNA for the CDR3: TGTGCCAGCAGTTTAAGAGGCAGGGATCAGCCCCAGCATTTT.

The J gene is TRBJ2-1, the V gene TRBV11-2, with 9 bases identical to TRBD1. Per the germline V gene, CDR1 is SGHAT and CDR2 is FQNNGV. The CDR3 spans 19 residues. The J segment lost 0 bases and the V segment lost 1 base, leaving 10 bases of the junction unmatched. In DNA, the CDR3 is TGTGCCAGCAGCTTAGGGGGGACAGGGACATACAGCTCCTACAATGAGCAGTTCTTC. Protein product: CASSLGGTGTYSSYNEQFF.

The V call is TRBV9, the J call TRBJ2-4; D may be TRBD2 (6 bases). Germline values: CDR1 SGDLS, CDR2 YYNGEE. The V end lost 4 bases, the J end lost 4 bases, and 12 bases lay between the germline ends. The CDR3 sequence is 14 residues long. The CDR3, as DNA: TGTGCCAGCAGCCCCACGGAGGGGAAAAACATTCAGTACTTC. This sequence encodes CASSPTEGKNIQYF. Combining the CDR3 with reference TRBV9 and TRBJ2-4 gives the whole variable domain DSGVTQTPKHLITATGQRVTLRCSPRSGDLSVYWYQQSLDQGLQFLIQYYNGEERAKGNILERFSAQQFPDLHSELNLSSLELGDSALYFCASSPTEGKNIQYFGAGTRLSVL.

CDR3 in amino acids: CASATIYPGEQYF. In DNA, the CDR3 is TGTGCCAGCGCAACGATATACCCGGGGGAGCAGTACTTC. V and J are TRBV27 and TRBJ2-7, with TRBD2 as a possible D gene (5 bases). Germline assignment: CDR1 MNHEY and CDR2 SMNVEV (reference sequence). CDR3 length equals 13 residues. Trimming stripped 8 bases from V and 7 bases from J, with 18 bases between.